Shown below are 14 T cell receptor beta chains from a single sample sequenced in a study of neurological immune-mediated disorders. TCRdb recomputed calls from the 5' RACE reads with MiXCR, one row per CDR3 protein. The data hold approximately 38,000 distinct CDR3 sequences, with around 7.2% observed a single time. Sequencing was done on a sample of CD4+ T cells from blood. These receptors came from a man aged 45 to 65 in good health.

This clonotype was found many times. This chain uses TRBV10-3 with TRBJ2-7; D gene ambiguous. Germline loops: CDR1 ENHRY, CDR2 SYGVKD. V was cut by 0 bases and J by 5 bases, with 5 bases left in between. The CDR3 totals 12 residues. CDR3 amino acids: CAISESFHEQYF. In nucleotides, the CDR3 is TGTGCCATCAGTGAGTCCTTCCACGAGCAGTACTTC.

This clonotype was seen at least ten times. The chain combines TRBV5-1 with TRBJ1-2; D is unclear. CDR3 size: 14 residues. Germline V gene sequence: CDR1 SGHRS, CDR2 YFSETQ. Trimming took 2 bases from V and 6 from J, leaving 14 bases between them. The CDR3 DNA follows: TGCGCCAGCAGCTTCTGGGCGGGTTACGATGGCTACACCTTC. It specifies CASSFWAGYDGYTF.

The table lists this clonotype with many counts. The CDR3 DNA sequence: TGCAGTGCTAGAGAGGGGACAGCCAATGAGCAGTTCTTC. Translated, it gives CSAREGTANEQFF. V and J are TRBV20-1 and TRBJ2-1, with 7 nucleotides matching TRBD1. The trim removed 0 bases at V and 6 bases at J, leaving 2 bases unmatched. The germline gives CDR1 DFQATT, CDR2 SNEGSKA (reference sequence). CDR3 length: 13 residues.

There are many counts of this clonotype. The chain combines TRBV20-1 with TRBJ2-3; tentatively, D is TRBD2 (5 bases). The CDR3 loop spans 11 amino acids. With 5 bases removed from V and 2 bases from J, the gap between germline ends came to 5 bases. CDR1 is DFQATT and CDR2 is SNEGSKA in the germline V gene (reference sequence). The CDR3 DNA reads as TGCAGTGCTGACTACACAGATACGCAGTATTTT. Translation gives CSADYTDTQYF.

Many counts were recorded for this clonotype. This chain uses TRBV20-1 with TRBJ2-1; 10 nucleotides match TRBD2. Germline V gives CDR1 DFQATT, CDR2 SNEGSKA (reference sequence). The CDR3 covers 15 residues. The V segment lost 3 bases and the J segment 10 bases; nucleotides outside the gene matches: 12. CDR3 nucleotide sequence: TGCAGTGCTAGCGGCCGGACTAGCGGCGCCGGGGAGCAGTTCTTC. It translates to CSASGRTSGAGEQFF.

At least ten counts were recorded for this clonotype. Here the CDR3 reads CASSYERGSSYNEQFF. The DNA of the CDR3 is TGTGCCAGCAGTTACGAGCGGGGGAGCTCCTACAATGAGCAGTTCTTC. The chain employs TRBV6-2 or TRBV6-3 and TRBJ2-1, with 8 bases that match TRBD2. Germline values: CDR1 MNHEY, CDR2 SVGEGT. The ends lost 2 bases at V and 0 bases at J; junction bases unmatched: 3. The CDR3 is 16 amino acids.

The chain recombines TRBV30 with TRBJ2-7, with D hard to call. Trimming removed 1 base from V and 3 bases from J, with 7 bases in between. Germline-derived CDR1 and CDR2 are GTSNPN and SVGIG (reference sequence). CDR3 length equals 12 residues. CDR3 residues: CAWSGSFYEQYF. The CDR3 coding sequence is TGTGCCTGGAGTGGCTCTTTCTACGAGCAGTACTTC.

The sample holds many counts of this clonotype. The chain recombines TRBV5-5 with TRBJ2-7; D call uncertain. Trimming stripped 0 bases from V and 4 bases from J, with 8 bases between. The CDR3 sequence is 13 residues long. Germline lookup yields CDR1 SGHKS and CDR2 YYEKEE (reference sequence). CDR3 nucleotides: TGTGCCAGCAGCTTGGAAAGGGCGTACGAGCAGTACTTC. Translation gives CASSLERAYEQYF.

Ten or more counts support this clonotype. The chain employs TRBV29-1 and TRBJ2-7; D is tentatively TRBD1 or TRBD2 (5 bases each). Germline V gives CDR1 SQVTM, CDR2 ANQGSEA. V lost 2 bases to trimming and J lost 7 bases, with 12 bases between them. CDR3 length equals 12 residues. In DNA, the CDR3 is TGCAGCGTTGAAATGGGACCCAGGGAGCAGTACTTC. Protein product: CSVEMGPREQYF.

This clonotype was detected many times. The genes are TRBV9 and TRBJ1-1; unclear D gene. There are 14 residues in the CDR3. Trimming took 0 bases from V and 1 from J, leaving 7 bases between them. From germline, CDR1 is SGDLS and CDR2 YYNGEE. Here the CDR3 DNA reads TGTGCCAGCAGCGTAGTAGTGGGGAACACTGAAGCTTTCTTT. Translation gives CASSVVVGNTEAFF.

This clonotype showed up many times. The chain couples TRBV7-9 to TRBJ1-4; D is unresolved. CDR1 and CDR2 (germline): SEHNR, FQNEAQ (reference sequence). The CDR3 spans 14 residues. V was trimmed by 5 bases and J by 2 bases, leaving 9 bases between them. CDR3 sequence: CASSTTGTNEKLFF. In DNA form, the CDR3 reads TGTGCCAGCAGCACCACGGGGACTAATGAAAAACTGTTTTTT. Filled out from reference TRBV7-9 and TRBJ1-4, the complete variable domain reads DTGVSQNPRHKITKRGQNVTFRCDPISEHNRLYWYRQTLGQGPEFLTYFQNEAQLEKSRLLSDRFSAERPKGSFSTLEIQRTEQGDSAMYLCASSTTGTNEKLFFGSGTQLSVL.

J is TRBJ2-3 and V is TRBV20-1; D call uncertain. The CDR3 sequence is 11 residues long. Germline-derived CDR1 and CDR2 are DFQATT and SNEGSKA (reference sequence). V lost 0 bases and J lost 13, with 11 bases in between. The CDR3 spells CSARDRKGEYF. The CDR3 nucleotides read TGCAGTGCTAGAGATCGTAAGGGCGAGTATTTT.

The V gene is TRBV4-2, the J gene TRBJ2-7, with a tentative D call TRBD2 (6 bases). Germline loops: CDR1 LGHNA, CDR2 YNFKEQ. Trimming removed 0 bases at V and 2 bases at J, with 11 bases between. The CDR3 loop spans 15 amino acids. The CDR3 here is CASSQEAASAYEQYF. As DNA, the CDR3 is TGTGCCAGCAGCCAAGAAGCGGCTAGCGCCTACGAGCAGTACTTC.

This clonotype occurred many times. The chain is built from TRBV6-1 and TRBJ1-1; no definite D call. Germline V CDR1 and CDR2: MNHNS, SASEGT. Trimming left V 11 bases short and J 5 bases short, with 18 bases between. This CDR3 comprises 13 residues. CDR3 in amino acids: CAGGLSSKTEAFF. CDR3 nucleotide sequence: TGTGCCGGTGGCCTCTCGTCGAAAACTGAAGCTTTCTTT.